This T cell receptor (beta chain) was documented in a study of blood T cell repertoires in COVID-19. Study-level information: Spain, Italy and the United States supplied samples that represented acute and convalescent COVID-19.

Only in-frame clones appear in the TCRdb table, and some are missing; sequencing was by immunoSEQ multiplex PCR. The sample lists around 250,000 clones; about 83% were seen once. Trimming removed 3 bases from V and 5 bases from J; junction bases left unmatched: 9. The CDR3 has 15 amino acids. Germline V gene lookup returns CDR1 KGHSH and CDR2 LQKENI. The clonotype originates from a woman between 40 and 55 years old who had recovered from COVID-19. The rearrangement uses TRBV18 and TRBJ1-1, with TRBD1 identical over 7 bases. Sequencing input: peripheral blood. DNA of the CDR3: TGTGCCAGCTCACCTCCGGGCAGGGGGAATACTGAAGCTTTCTTT. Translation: CASSPPGRGNTEAFF.